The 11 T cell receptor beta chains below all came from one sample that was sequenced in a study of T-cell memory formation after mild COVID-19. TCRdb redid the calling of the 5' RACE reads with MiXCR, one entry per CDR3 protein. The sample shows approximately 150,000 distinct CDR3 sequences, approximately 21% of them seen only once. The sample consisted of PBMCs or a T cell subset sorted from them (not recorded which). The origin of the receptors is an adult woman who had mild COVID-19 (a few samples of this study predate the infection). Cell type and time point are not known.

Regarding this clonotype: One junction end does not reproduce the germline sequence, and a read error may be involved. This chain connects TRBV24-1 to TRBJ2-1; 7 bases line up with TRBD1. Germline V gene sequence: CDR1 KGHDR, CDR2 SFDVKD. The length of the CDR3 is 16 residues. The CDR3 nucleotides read TGTGCCACCAGTGACCCGACAGGGACCTCCTACAATGAGCAGCTCTTC. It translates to CATSDPTGTSYNEQLF.

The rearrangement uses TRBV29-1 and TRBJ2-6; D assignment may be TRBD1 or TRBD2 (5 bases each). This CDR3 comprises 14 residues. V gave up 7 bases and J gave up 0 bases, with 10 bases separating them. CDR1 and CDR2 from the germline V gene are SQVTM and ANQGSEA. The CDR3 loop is CSAQAGSGANVLTF. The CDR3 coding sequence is TGCAGCGCACAGGCGGGCTCTGGGGCCAACGTCCTGACTTTC.

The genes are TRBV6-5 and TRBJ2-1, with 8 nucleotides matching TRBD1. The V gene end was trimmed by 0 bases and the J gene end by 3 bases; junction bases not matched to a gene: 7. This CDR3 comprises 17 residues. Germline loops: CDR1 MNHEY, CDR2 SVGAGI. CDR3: CASSYSFLDRDYNEQFF. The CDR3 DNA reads TGTGCCAGCAGTTACTCTTTCTTGGACAGGGACTACAATGAGCAGTTCTTC.

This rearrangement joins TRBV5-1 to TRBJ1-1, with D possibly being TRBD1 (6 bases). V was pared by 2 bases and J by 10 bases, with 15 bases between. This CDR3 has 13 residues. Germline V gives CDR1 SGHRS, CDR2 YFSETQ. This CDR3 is CASSFGYRELAFF. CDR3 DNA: TGCGCCAGCAGCTTTGGATACAGGGAGTTAGCTTTCTTT.

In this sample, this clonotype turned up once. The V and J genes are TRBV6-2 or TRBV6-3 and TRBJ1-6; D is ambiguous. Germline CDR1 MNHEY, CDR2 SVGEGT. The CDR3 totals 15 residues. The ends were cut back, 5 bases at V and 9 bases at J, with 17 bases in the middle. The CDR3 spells CASSGRTARSSPLHF. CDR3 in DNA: TGTGCCAGCAGTGGGAGGACCGCCCGGAGTTCACCCCTCCACTTT.

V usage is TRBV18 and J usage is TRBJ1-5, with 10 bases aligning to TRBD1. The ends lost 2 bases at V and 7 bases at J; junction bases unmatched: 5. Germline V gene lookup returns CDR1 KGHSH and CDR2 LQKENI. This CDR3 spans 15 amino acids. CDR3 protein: CASSPSGQGIQPQHF. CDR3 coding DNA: TGTGCCAGCTCACCATCGGGACAGGGGATCCAGCCCCAGCATTTT. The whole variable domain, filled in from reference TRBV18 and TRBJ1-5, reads NAGVMQNPRHLVRRRGQEARLRCSPMKGHSHVYWYRQLPEEGLKFMVYLQKENIIDESGMPKERFSAEFPKEGPSILRIQQVVRGDSAAYFCASSPSGQGIQPQHFGDGTRLSIL.

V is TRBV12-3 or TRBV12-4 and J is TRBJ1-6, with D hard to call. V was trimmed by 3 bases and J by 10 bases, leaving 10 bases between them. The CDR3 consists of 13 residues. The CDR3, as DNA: TGTGCCAGCAGTTTGAAGAAACGATCACCCCTCCACTTT. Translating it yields CASSLKKRSPLHF.

CDR3 coding DNA: TGTGCCAGCAGTTTAGGCGGGGGGCCCACAGATACGCAGTATTTT. It is translated as CASSLGGGPTDTQYF. This chain links TRBV27 with TRBJ2-3; TRBD2 aligns across 8 bases. Germline assignment: CDR1 MNHEY and CDR2 SMNVEV (reference sequence). The CDR3 length is 15 residues. The V gene end was trimmed by 2 bases and the J gene end by 2 bases; junction bases not matched to a gene: 3.

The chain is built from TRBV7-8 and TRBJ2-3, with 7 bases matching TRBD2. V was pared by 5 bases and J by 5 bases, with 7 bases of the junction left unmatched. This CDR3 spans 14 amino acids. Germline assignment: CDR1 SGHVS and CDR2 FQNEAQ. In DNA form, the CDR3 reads TGTGCCAGCAGCGCCTGGGGGGGGGGAGATACGCAGTATTTT. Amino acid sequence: CASSAWGGGDTQYF.

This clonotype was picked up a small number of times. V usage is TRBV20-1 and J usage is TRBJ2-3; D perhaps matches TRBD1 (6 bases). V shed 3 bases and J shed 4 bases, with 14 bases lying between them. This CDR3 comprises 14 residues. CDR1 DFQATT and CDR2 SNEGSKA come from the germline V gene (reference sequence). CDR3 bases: TGCAGTGCTAGTTGGGGGAAGGGGGCAGATACGCAGTATTTT. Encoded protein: CSASWGKGADTQYF.

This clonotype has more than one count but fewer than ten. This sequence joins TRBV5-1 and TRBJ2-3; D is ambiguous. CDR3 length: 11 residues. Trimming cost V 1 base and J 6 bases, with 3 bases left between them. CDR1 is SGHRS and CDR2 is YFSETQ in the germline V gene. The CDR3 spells CASSLMDTQYF. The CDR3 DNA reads TGCGCCAGCAGCTTGATGGATACGCAGTATTTT. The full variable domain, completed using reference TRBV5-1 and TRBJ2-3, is KAGVTQTPRYLIKTRGQQVTLSCSPISGHRSVSWYQQTPGQGLQFLFEYFSETQRNKGNFPGRFSGRQFSNSRSEMNVSTLELGDSALYLCASSLMDTQYFGPGTRLTVL.